This is a list of T cell receptor beta chains from one sample in a study of cytomegalovirus exposure and HLA in healthy donors. Clones were read by immunoSEQ multiplex PCR, and TCRdb kept only the in-frame ones, dropping some. The data hold about 70,000 clones, with about 95% observed a single time. The sequencing input was PBMCs. These receptors were collected from a woman aged 18-30 years in good health and CMV-seropositive. Both conserved end residues are part of each CDR3.

TRBJ2-7,TRBV5-4,CASSPGTSVYEQYF
TRBJ2-1,TRBV4-1,CASSLAGGSYNEQFF
TRBJ1-1,TRBV7-9,CASSLAKGPNTEAFF
TRBJ1-2,TRBV9,CASSRDSLDGYTF
TRBJ1-2,TRBV7-2,CASSDFHLGANGYTF
TRBJ1-4,TRBV7-2,CASSPSPGQAAEKLFF
TRBJ1-6,TRBV27,CASSPTGIYNSPLHF
TRBJ2-3,TRBV9,CASSAAGTGDPTDTQYF
TRBJ2-3,TRBV11-2,CASSLGSTEADTQYF
TRBJ1-1,TRBV4-2,CASSQDQGAYTEAFF
TRBJ1-3,TRBV4-3,CASSQDRDSGNTIYF
TRBJ2-3,TRBV4-3,CASSPRTSGDAVDTQYF
TRBJ2-3,TRBV30,CAWTWGNTDTQYF
TRBJ2-7,TRBV4-3,CASSQGSRDYEQYF
TRBJ2-7,TRBV6-5,CASSYSSGQGSYEQYF
TRBJ2-1,TRBV6-1,CASGLKGLDEQFF
TRBJ2-7,TRBV6-5,CASSRQGAGYEQYF
TRBJ1-3,TRBV2,CASSVRQGLYSGNTIYF
TRBJ1-4,TRBV27,CASSRQGWKNEKLFF
TRBJ2-3,TRBV7-3,CASSPGGITDTQYF
TRBJ2-7,TRBV14,CASSQGQGAGYEQYF
TRBJ2-7,TRBV4-2,CASSQESDSSYEQYF
TRBJ1-5,TRBV19,CASHNDEGADQPQHF
TRBJ1-6,TRBV4-2,CASSRGQNNSPLHF
TRBJ2-1,TRBV2,CASRSGEVGGSGNEQFF
TRBJ2-7,TRBV5-1,CASSLNGQGGNEQYF
TRBJ1-3,TRBV30,CAWNAVREGVGNTIYF
TRBJ1-2,TRBV10-2,CASSESTGGYGYTF
TRBJ2-7,TRBV27,CASSLVGAPTGEQYF
TRBJ2-5,TRBV5-6,CASSEGVQETQYF
TRBJ1-2,TRBV7-9,CASSFQMNGYTF
TRBJ1-2,TRBV4-1,CASSQVKQGYTF
TRBJ2-2,TRBV21-1,CASSTRRGRGPWGTGELFF
TRBJ2-2,TRBV7-6,CASSPYTGELFF
TRBJ1-2,TRBV9,CASSAHDMINLGYTF
TRBJ2-7,TRBV9,CASSPGSGSSYEQYF
TRBJ2-7,TRBV5-1,CASSYLGVEQYF
TRBJ1-4,TRBV7-6,CASSLALPGQGVEKLFF
TRBJ2-7,TRBV18,CASSSSGGPSYEQYF
TRBJ2-1,TRBV5-4,CASSLMGSGVDEQFF
TRBJ1-5,TRBV18,CASSLSSGLGNQPQHF
TRBJ2-1,TRBV15,CATSPRSGRASNEQFF
TRBJ2-7,TRBV7-2,CASSPVTGTYEQYF
TRBJ2-7,TRBV9,CASSVGHSYEQYF
TRBJ2-1,TRBV20-1,CSALLGNEQFF
TRBJ2-7,TRBV5-1,CASSSGTSGYEQYF
TRBJ2-1,TRBV6-1,CASKVAVNSYNEQFF
TRBJ1-4,TRBV7-9,CASSQTHSRTNEKLFF
TRBJ2-3,TRBV5-4,CASSLAGSLADTQYF
TRBJ1-5,TRBV6-1,CASSAEGNQPQHF